The present T cell receptor (beta chain) was sequenced within a study of blood T cell repertoires in COVID-19. Study-wide background: The samples span acute and convalescent COVID-19 from the United States, Italy and Spain.

Participants spanned ages about 18 to 100 years and resided in 20 to 30 US areas. Cohorts were based on clinical histories the participants reported. V lost 1 base to trimming and J lost 2 bases; unmatched junction nucleotides: 7. CDR1 and CDR2 (germline): MDHEN, SYDVKM. This CDR3 comprises 17 residues. In the source study's methods: Researchers report that nucleated cell counts were estimated from reference gene primer amplification. Produced via immunoSEQ multiplex PCR; TCRdb's table is partial and in-frame only. Clonal size and the V and J genes are those of that table, whereas D and trimming came from the DNA. The sample contains 250,000 to 350,000 clones, approximately 90% of which appear only once.

The sample taken for sequencing was PBMCs or T cells enriched from blood (not recorded which). The TCR comes from a middle-aged woman who had recovered from COVID-19. The rearrangement links TRBV28 to TRBJ2-3; TRBD1 agrees at 9 bases. The DNA for the CDR3 is TGTGCCAGCAGTTTATCCCCAGGACAGGGGCCCACAGATACGCAGTATTTT. As protein: CASSLSPGQGPTDTQYF.